The clone carrying this T cell receptor (beta chain) was detected many times. These data come from a study of T cells in Graves' hyperthyroidism and ophthalmopathy. The CDR3 contains 13 residues. The V gene lost 10 bases and the J gene lost 6 bases, with 15 bases spanning the gap. The TCR beta CDR3 regions underwent amplification using RNA transcripts as the source. HTBI primers were the set used in a first-round RT-PCR of the TCR CDR3. One entry per CDR3 protein, called by TCRdb with MiXCR from the multiplex PCR reads. The repertoire has hundreds of thousands of distinct CDR3 sequences, about 20% of them found once; the top ten carry around 50%.

This clonotype was obtained from a man aged 35 to 55 with Graves' ophthalmopathy. The J gene is TRBJ2-2, the V gene TRBV12-3 or TRBV12-4; D unclear. Sequenced sample: blood. CDR3 region: CATVLGSAGELFF. The DNA of the CDR3 is TGTGCCACCGTTCTCGGTTCGGCCGGGGAGCTGTTTTTT.